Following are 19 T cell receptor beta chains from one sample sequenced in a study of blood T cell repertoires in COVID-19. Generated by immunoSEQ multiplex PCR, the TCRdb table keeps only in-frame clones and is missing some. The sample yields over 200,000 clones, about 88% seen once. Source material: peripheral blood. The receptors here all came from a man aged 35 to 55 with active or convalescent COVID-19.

The CDR3 sequence is CASSQESNTIYF. For the CDR3, the DNA is TGTGCCAGCTCACAGGAGTCGAACACCATATATTTT. This chain links TRBV12-3 or TRBV12-4 with TRBJ1-3, with a tentative D call TRBD1 (5 bases). Trimming pared 8 bases from V and 7 bases from J, leaving 12 bases between. The CDR3 length is 12 residues.

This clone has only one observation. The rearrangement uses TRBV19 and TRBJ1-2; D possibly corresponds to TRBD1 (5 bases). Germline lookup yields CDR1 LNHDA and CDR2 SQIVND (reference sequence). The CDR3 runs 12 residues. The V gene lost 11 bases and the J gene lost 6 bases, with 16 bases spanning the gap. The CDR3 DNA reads TGTGCCGGGGGGAGGGCTCCTGATGGCTACACCTTC. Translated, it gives CAGGRAPDGYTF.

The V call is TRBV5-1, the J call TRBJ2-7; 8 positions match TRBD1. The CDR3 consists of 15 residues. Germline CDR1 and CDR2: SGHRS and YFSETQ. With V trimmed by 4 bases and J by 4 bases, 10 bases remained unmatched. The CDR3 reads CASSGTGTGGYEQYF. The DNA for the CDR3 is TGCGCCAGCAGCGGAACCGGGACAGGAGGATACGAGCAGTACTTC.

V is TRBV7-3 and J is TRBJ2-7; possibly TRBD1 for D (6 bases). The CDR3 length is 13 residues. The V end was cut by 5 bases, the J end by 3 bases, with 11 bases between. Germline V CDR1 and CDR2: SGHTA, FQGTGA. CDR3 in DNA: TGTGCCAGCAGCGTCATACAGGGCTACGAGCAGTACTTC. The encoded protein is CASSVIQGYEQYF. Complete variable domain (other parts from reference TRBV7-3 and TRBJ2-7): GAGVSQTPSNKVTEKGKYVELRCDPISGHTALYWYRQSLGQGPEFLIYFQGTGAADDSGLPNDRFFAVRPEGSVSTLKIQRTERGDSAVYLCASSVIQGYEQYFGPGTRLTVT.

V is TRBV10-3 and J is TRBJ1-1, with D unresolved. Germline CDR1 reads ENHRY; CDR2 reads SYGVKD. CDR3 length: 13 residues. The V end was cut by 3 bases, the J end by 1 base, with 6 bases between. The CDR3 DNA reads TGTGCCATCAGTGAAAACACGAACACTGAAGCTTTCTTT. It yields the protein CAISENTNTEAFF.

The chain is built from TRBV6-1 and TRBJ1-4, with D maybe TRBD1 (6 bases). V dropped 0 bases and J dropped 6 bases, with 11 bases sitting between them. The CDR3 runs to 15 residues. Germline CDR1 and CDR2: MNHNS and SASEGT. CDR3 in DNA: TGTGCCAGCAGTGAAGCGCCCAGGGGAGATGAAAAACTGTTTTTT. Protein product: CASSEAPRGDEKLFF.

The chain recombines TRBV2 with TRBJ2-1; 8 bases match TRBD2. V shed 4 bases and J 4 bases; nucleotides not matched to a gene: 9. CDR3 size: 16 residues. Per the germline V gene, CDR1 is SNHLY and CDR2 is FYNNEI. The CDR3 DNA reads TGTGCCAGCAGTGCTCAATCGGGGGGGCTATACAATGAGCAGTTCTTC. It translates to CASSAQSGGLYNEQFF.

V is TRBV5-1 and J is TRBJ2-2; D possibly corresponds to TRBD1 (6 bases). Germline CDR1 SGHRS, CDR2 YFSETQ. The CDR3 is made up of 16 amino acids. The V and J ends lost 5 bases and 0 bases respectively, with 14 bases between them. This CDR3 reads CASRPTGRANTGELFF. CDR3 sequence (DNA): TGCGCCAGCAGGCCTACAGGGCGGGCGAACACCGGGGAGCTGTTTTTT.

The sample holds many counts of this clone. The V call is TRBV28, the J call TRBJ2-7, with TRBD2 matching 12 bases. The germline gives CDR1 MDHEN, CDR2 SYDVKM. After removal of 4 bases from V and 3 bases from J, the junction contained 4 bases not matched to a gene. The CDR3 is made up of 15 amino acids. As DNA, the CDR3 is TGTGCCAGCAGTTCGCTAGCGGGAGGGCGCTACGAGCAGTACTTC. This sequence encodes CASSSLAGGRYEQYF.

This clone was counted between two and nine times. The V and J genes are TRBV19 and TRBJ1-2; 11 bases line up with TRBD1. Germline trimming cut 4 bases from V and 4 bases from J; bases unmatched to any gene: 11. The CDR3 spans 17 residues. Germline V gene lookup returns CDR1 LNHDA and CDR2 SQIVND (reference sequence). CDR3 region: CASSSGGQGTGGYGYTF. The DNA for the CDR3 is TGTGCCAGTAGTAGCGGAGGGCAGGGGACAGGGGGCTATGGCTACACCTTC.

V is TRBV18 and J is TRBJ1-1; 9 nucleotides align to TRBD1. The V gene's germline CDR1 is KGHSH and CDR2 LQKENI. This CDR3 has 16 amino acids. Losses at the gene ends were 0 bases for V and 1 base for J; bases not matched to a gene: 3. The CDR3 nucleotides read TGTGCCAGCTCACCACCCACAGGGGGCTCGAACACTGAAGCTTTCTTT. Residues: CASSPPTGGSNTEAFF.

CDR3 in DNA: TGTGCCAGCAGTCGGCAACGGACTAGCGGGATGAACGAGCAGTACTTC. Its translation: CASSRQRTSGMNEQYF. The genes are TRBV28 and TRBJ2-7, with TRBD2 identical over 12 bases. Losses at the gene ends were 5 bases for V and 5 bases for J; bases not matched to a gene: 10. Germline CDR1 MDHEN, CDR2 SYDVKM. This CDR3 has 16 amino acids.

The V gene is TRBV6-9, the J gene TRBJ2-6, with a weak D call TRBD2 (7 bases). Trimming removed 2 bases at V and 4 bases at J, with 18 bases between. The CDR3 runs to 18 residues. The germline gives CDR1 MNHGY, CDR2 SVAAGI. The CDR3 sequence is CASSYGGGGRGGANVLTF. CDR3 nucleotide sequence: TGTGCCAGCAGTTATGGGGGCGGGGGACGAGGAGGGGCCAACGTCCTGACTTTC.

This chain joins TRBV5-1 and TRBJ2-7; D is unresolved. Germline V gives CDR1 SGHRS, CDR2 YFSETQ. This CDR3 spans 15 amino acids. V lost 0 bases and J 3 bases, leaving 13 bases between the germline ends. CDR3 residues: CASSLAEPPSYEQYF. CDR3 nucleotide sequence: TGCGCCAGCAGCTTGGCAGAACCCCCAAGCTACGAGCAGTACTTC.

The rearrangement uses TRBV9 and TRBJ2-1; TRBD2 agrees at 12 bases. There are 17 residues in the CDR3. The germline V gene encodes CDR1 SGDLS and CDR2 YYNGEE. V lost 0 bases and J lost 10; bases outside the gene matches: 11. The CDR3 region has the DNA TGTGCCAGCAGCGTAGCTTTGCCCCCAACTAGCGGGGGGGAGCAGTTCTTC. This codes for CASSVALPPTSGGEQFF.

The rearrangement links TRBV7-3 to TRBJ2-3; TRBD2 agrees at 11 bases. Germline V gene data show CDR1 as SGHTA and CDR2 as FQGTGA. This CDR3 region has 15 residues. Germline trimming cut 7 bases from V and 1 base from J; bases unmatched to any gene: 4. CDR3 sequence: CASTSLAGGTDTQYF. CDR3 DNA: TGTGCCAGCACCTCACTAGCGGGAGGCACAGATACGCAGTATTTT.

In nucleotides, the CDR3 is TGTGCCAGCAGTTTCTGGGGGCCCAACACTGAAGCTTTCTTT. This encodes CASSFWGPNTEAFF. The V gene is TRBV27, the J gene TRBJ1-1, with a tentative D call TRBD1 (6 bases). The CDR3 sequence is 14 residues long. From germline, CDR1 is MNHEY and CDR2 SMNVEV (reference sequence). V was shortened by 3 bases and J by 2 bases, with 10 bases between the two germline ends.

The CDR3 protein is CAWTQDNQPQHF. As DNA, the CDR3 is TGTGCCTGGACTCAGGACAATCAGCCCCAGCATTTT. This chain connects TRBV30 to TRBJ1-5; D not certain. CDR3 length: 12 residues. Germline V gene sequence: CDR1 GTSNPN, CDR2 SVGIG (reference sequence). V lost 4 bases and J 3 bases, leaving 7 bases between the germline ends.

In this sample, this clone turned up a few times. The CDR3 DNA reads TGTGCCAGCAGTCCGACAGGGGTCCTCCAGCCCCAGCATTTT. Translated: CASSPTGVLQPQHF. The V and J genes are TRBV28 and TRBJ1-5; 8 bases agree with TRBD1. Germline V CDR1 and CDR2: MDHEN, SYDVKM. The CDR3 sequence is 14 residues long. Trimming cost V 5 bases and J 7 bases; bases outside gene matches: 7.